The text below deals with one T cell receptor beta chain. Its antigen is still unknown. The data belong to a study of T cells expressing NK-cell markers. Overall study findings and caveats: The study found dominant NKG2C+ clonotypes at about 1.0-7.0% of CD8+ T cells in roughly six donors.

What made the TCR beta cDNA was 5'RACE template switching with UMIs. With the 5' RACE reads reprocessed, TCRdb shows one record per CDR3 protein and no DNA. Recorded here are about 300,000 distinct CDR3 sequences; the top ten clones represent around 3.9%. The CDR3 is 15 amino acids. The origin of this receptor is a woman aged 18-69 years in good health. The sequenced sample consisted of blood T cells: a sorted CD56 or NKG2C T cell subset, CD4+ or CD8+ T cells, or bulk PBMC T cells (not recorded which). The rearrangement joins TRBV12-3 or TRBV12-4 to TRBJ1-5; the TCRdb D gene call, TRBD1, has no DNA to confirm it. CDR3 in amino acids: CASSHRGQGDQPQHF.